The following is a TCR beta chain sequence with its context. The antigen remains undetermined. Sequencing used immunoSEQ multiplex PCR; TCRdb keeps in-frame clones, though not all of them. There are roughly 33,000 clones in the sample; roughly 78% occur only once, and around 35% lies in the top ten. Genomic DNA template from tumor biopsies or peripheral blood, roughly 600 ng to 6,500 ng input. These data originate in a study of T cells in tumors after PD-1 blockade. About the study: Prior checkpoint blockade, systemic immunosuppressant use, or anti-cancer therapy within 4 weeks excluded patients. Study-level points and caveats: Blood contained approximately 43% of the tumor's TCR clonotypes.

The CDR3 covers 19 residues. V dropped 0 bases and J dropped 0; count of bases not matched to a gene: 7. CDR1 is SGHRS and CDR2 is YFSETQ in the germline V gene. This rearrangement joins TRBV5-1 to TRBJ2-2, with TRBD1 identical over 11 bases. The receptor's source is a human donor with basal cell carcinoma. The sample was PBMCs, taken before anti-PD-1 treatment. The CDR3 protein is CASSLEGQGGGANTGELFF. The CDR3 nucleotides read TGCGCCAGCAGCTTGGAGGGACAGGGGGGCGGCGCGAACACCGGGGAGCTGTTTTTT.